This TCR beta chain was obtained from a study of cytomegalovirus exposure and HLA in healthy donors. Study-wide findings and caveats: A later analysis reportedly found that, within productive TCRs, an Asian-associated ancestry cluster had fewer N-insertions than the mean observed across the roughly 610 donors. The authors enumerated some 170 TCR beta chains as linked to cytomegalovirus. As a later analysis revealed, most CMV-associated TCR beta chains appeared HLA-restricted.

Germline assignment: CDR1 SGHRS and CDR2 YFSETQ. This CDR3 has 16 residues. Trimming took 0 bases from V and 3 from J; bases not matched to a gene: 4. About this clone: No antigen is known for it.

The PCR employed 60 Vbeta primers together with 13 Jbeta primers. Generated by immunoSEQ multiplex PCR, the TCRdb table keeps only in-frame clones and is missing some. The data contain around 99,000 clones, just under 70% of them singletons. Though probably carrying unrecorded immune exposures, donors were nominally healthy at sampling. This chain connects TRBV5-1 to TRBJ2-3; TRBD2 matches 10 bases. Sequencing was performed on PBMCs. The TCR was taken from a woman in her 70s in good health and CMV-seropositive. The chain's CDR3 is CASSLGGTSATDTQYF. CDR3 DNA: TGCGCCAGCAGCTTGGGAGGGACTAGCGCTACAGATACGCAGTATTTT. The variable domain in full, with the rest retrieved from reference TRBV5-1 and TRBJ2-3, is KAGVTQTPRYLIKTRGQQVTLSCSPISGHRSVSWYQQTPGQGLQFLFEYFSETQRNKGNFPGRFSGRQFSNSRSEMNVSTLELGDSALYLCASSLGGTSATDTQYFGPGTRLTVL.